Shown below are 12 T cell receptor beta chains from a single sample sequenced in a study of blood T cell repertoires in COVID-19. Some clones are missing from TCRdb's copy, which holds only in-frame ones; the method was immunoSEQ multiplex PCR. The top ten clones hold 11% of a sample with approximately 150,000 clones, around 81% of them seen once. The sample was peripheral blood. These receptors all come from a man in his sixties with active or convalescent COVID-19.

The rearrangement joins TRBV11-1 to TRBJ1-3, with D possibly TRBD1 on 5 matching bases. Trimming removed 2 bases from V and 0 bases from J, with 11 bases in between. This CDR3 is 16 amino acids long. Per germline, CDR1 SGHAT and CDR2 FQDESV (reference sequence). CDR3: CASSLSGTYSGNTIYF. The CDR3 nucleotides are TGTGCCAGCAGCTTATCCGGGACTTACTCTGGAAACACCATATATTTT.

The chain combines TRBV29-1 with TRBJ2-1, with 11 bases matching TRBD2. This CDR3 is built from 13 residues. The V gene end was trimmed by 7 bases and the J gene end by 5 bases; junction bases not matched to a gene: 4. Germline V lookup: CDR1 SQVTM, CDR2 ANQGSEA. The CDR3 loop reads CSEGTSGNNEQFF. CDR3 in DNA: TGCAGCGAGGGGACTAGCGGAAACAATGAGCAGTTCTTC.

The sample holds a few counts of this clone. The CDR3 sequence is CSVRAGNQPQHF. The DNA for the CDR3 is TGCAGCGTAAGAGCTGGCAATCAGCCCCAGCATTTT. The rearrangement joins TRBV29-1 to TRBJ1-5; D remains unclear. CDR3 length: 12 amino acids. The germline V gene has CDR1 SQVTM and CDR2 ANQGSEA. Deletions cut 6 bases from V and 2 bases from J, with 8 bases between.

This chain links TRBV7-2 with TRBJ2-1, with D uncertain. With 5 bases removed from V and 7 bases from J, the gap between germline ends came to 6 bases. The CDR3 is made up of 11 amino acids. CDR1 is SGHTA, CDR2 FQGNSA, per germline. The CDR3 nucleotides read TGTGCCAGCAGCAATACTAATGAGCAGTTCTTC. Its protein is CASSNTNEQFF.

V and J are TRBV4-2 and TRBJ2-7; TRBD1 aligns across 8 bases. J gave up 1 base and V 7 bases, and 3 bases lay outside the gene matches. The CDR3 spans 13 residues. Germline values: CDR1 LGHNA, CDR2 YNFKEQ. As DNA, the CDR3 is TGTGCCAGCAACCAGGGGGCGTCCTACGAGCAGTACTTC. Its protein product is CASNQGASYEQYF.

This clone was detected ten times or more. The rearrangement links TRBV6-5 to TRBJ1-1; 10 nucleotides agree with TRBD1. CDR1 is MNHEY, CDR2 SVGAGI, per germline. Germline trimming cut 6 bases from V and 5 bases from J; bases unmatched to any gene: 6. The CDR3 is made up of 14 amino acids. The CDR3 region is CASSRQGALTEAFF. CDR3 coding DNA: TGTGCCAGCAGCCGACAGGGGGCGCTTACTGAAGCTTTCTTT.

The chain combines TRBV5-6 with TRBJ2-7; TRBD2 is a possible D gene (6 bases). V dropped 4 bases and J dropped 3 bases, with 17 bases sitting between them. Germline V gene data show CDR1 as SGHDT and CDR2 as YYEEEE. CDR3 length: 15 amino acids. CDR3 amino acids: CASSRNRDSFYEQYF. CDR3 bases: TGTGCCAGCAGCCGAAACCGGGACTCTTTCTACGAGCAGTACTTC.

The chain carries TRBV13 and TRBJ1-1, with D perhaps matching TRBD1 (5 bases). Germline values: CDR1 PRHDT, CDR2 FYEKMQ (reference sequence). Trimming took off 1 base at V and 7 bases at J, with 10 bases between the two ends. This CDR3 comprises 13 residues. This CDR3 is CASSLEGRGEAFF. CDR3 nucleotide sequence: TGTGCCAGCAGCTTAGAGGGTAGGGGTGAAGCTTTCTTT.

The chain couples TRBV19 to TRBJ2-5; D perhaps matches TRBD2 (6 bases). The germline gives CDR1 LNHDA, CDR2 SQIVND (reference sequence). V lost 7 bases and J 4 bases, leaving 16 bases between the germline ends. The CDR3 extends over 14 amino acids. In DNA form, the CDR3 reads TGTGCCAGTACATTCTCCGCCGGGGGAGAGACCCAGTACTTC. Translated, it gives CASTFSAGGETQYF. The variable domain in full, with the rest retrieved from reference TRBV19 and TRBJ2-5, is DGGITQSPKYLFRKEGQNVTLSCEQNLNHDAMYWYRQDPGQGLRLIYYSQIVNDFQKGDIAEGYSVSREKKESFPLTVTSAQKNPTAFYLCASTFSAGGETQYFGPGTRLLVL.

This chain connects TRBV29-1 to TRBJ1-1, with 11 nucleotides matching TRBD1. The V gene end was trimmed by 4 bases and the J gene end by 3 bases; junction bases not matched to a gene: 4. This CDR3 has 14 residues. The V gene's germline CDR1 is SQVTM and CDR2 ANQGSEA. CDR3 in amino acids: CSVARDRGDTEAFF. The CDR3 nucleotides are TGCAGCGTTGCCCGGGACAGGGGGGACACTGAAGCTTTCTTT.

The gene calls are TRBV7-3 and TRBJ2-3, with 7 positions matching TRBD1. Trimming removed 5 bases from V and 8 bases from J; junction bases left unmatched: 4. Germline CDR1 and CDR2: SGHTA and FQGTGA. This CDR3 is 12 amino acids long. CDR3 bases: TGTGCCAGCAGCCCCCACAGGGGTACGCAGTATTTT. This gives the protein CASSPHRGTQYF.

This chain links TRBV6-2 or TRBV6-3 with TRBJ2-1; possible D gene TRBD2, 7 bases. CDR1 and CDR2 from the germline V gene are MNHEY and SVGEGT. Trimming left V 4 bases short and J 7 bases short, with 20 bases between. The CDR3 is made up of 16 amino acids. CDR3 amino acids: CASSSMGGPHRNEQFF. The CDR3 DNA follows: TGTGCCAGCAGTTCTATGGGGGGGCCCCATAGAAATGAGCAGTTCTTC.